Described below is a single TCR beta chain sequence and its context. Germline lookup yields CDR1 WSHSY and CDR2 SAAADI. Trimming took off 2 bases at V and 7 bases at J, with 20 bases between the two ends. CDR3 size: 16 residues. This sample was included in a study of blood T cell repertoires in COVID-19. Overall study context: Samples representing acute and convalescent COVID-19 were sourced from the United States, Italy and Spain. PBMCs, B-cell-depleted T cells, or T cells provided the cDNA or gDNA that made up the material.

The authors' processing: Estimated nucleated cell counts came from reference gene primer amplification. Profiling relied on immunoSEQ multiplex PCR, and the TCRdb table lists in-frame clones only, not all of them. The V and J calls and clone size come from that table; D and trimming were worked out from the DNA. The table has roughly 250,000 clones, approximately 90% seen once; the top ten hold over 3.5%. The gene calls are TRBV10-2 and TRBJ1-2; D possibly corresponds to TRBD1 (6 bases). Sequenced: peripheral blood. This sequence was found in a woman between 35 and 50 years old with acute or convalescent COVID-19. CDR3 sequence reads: CASSEVITGLDAGYTF. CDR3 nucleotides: TGCGCCAGCAGTGAGGTAATCACAGGGCTCGACGCTGGCTACACCTTC.